Each of the 17 T cell receptor beta chains below was sequenced from the same sample in a study of cytomegalovirus exposure and HLA in healthy donors. Sequencing used immunoSEQ multiplex PCR; TCRdb keeps in-frame clones, though not all of them. The sample holds 55,000 to 70,000 clones, just under 95% seen once. Sequenced input: PBMCs. The receptor set was obtained from a man aged 18 to 35 in good health and CMV-seronegative.

The chain recombines TRBV19 with TRBJ1-1, with D possibly being TRBD1 (6 bases). CDR1 LNHDA and CDR2 SQIVND come from the germline V gene (reference sequence). V was pared by 7 bases and J by 0 bases, with 12 bases between. The CDR3 sequence is 14 residues long. Here the CDR3 DNA reads TGTGCCAGTAACCCGGGACAACTGAACACTGAAGCTTTCTTT. This encodes CASNPGQLNTEAFF.

The rearrangement joins TRBV7-2 to TRBJ2-7, with a weak D call TRBD2 (6 bases). The V gene's germline CDR1 is SGHTA and CDR2 FQGNSA. CDR3 size: 14 residues. Trimming took 2 bases from V and 7 from J, leaving 15 bases between them. The chain's CDR3 is CASSLSRPAGEQYF. The CDR3 nucleotides are TGTGCCAGCAGCTTATCCCGCCCGGCGGGAGAGCAGTACTTC. Variable domain in full (rest from reference TRBV7-2 and TRBJ2-7): GAGVSQSPSNKVTEKGKDVELRCDPISGHTALYWYRQSLGQGLEFLIYFQGNSAPDKSGLPSDRFSAERTGGSVSTLTIQRTQQEDSAVYLCASSLSRPAGEQYFGPGTRLTVT.

The chain has TRBV28 and TRBJ1-5, with TRBD1 as a possible D gene (6 bases). This CDR3 spans 12 amino acids. V was clipped by 5 bases and J by 12 bases, with 14 bases between them. Germline V gene sequence: CDR1 MDHEN, CDR2 SYDVKM. The DNA for the CDR3 is TGTGCCAGCAGTGCGTGGGGGCGCTTCCAGCATTTT. Its protein product is CASSAWGRFQHF.

This chain joins TRBV6-1 and TRBJ2-5; D possibly corresponds to TRBD1 (6 bases). There are 14 residues in the CDR3. V dropped 8 bases and J dropped 5 bases, with 18 bases sitting between them. Germline CDR1 MNHNS, CDR2 SASEGT. The CDR3 sequence is CASRTTGIIETQYF. CDR3 in DNA: TGTGCCAGCCGTACTACAGGGATAATCGAGACCCAGTACTTC.

The rearrangement uses TRBV29-1 and TRBJ2-5; tentative D call: TRBD1 (5 bases). Trimming removed 5 bases from V and 4 bases from J, with 17 bases in between. CDR1 is SQVTM and CDR2 is ANQGSEA in the germline V gene. The CDR3 is made up of 14 amino acids. The CDR3: CSVNTGVRRETQYF. CDR3 DNA sequence: TGCAGCGTTAATACAGGAGTTCGCCGAGAGACCCAGTACTTC.

This chain joins TRBV7-9 and TRBJ2-7; 12 bases map to TRBD2. CDR1 is SEHNR and CDR2 is FQNEAQ in the germline V gene (reference sequence). Germline trimming cut 4 bases from V and 3 bases from J; bases unmatched to any gene: 4. There are 15 residues in the CDR3. DNA for the CDR3: TGTGCCAGCAGCTGGACTAGCGGGAAAGGCTACGAGCAGTACTTC. Residues: CASSWTSGKGYEQYF. The whole variable domain, remainder taken from reference TRBV7-9 and TRBJ2-7, is DTGVSQNPRHKITKRGQNVTFRCDPISEHNRLYWYRQTLGQGPEFLTYFQNEAQLEKSRLLSDRFSAERPKGSFSTLEIQRTEQGDSAMYLCASSWTSGKGYEQYFGPGTRLTVT.

With regard to this clone: Other DNA sequences of this sample code for an identical CDR3. J is TRBJ2-7 and V is TRBV5-6; D possibly corresponds to TRBD2 (6 bases). Trimming removed 4 bases at V and 4 bases at J, with 18 bases between. Looked up from germline, CDR1 is SGHDT and CDR2 is YYEEEE. The CDR3 has 15 residues. CDR3 sequence (DNA): TGTGCCAGCAGCCCGCCCGGGGGATTGGGGTACGAGCAGTACTTC. This translates into CASSPPGGLGYEQYF.

This chain links TRBV28 with TRBJ1-4, with D uncertain. CDR3 size: 12 residues. Trimming shortened V by 6 bases and J by 5 bases, and 7 bases separated the two germline ends. CDR1 MDHEN and CDR2 SYDVKM come from the germline V gene. Here the CDR3 DNA reads TGTGCCAGCAGGAGAGGGAATGAAAAACTGTTTTTT. This codes for CASRRGNEKLFF.

The chain recombines TRBV5-1 with TRBJ2-1; TRBD2 matches 10 bases. This CDR3 is built from 19 residues. Germline V lookup: CDR1 SGHRS, CDR2 YFSETQ. The V gene end was trimmed by 3 bases and the J gene end by 10 bases; junction bases not matched to a gene: 22. This CDR3 reads CASSSRDSRTSGFLEEQFF. The CDR3 DNA sequence: TGCGCCAGCAGCTCACGGGACAGTCGGACTAGCGGATTCCTGGAGGAGCAGTTCTTC.

This chain uses TRBV5-4 with TRBJ2-1; TRBD1 agrees at 7 bases. CDR1 SGHNT and CDR2 YYREEE come from the germline V gene (reference sequence). This CDR3 has 13 amino acids. V trimming: 4 bases; J trimming: 5 bases; junction bases outside the gene matches: 3. The chain's CDR3 is CASSHTGDNEQFF. In nucleotides, the CDR3 is TGTGCCAGCAGCCATACAGGGGACAATGAGCAGTTCTTC.

The chain carries TRBV5-1 and TRBJ2-2; tentatively, D is TRBD2 (5 bases). The germline V and J ends were trimmed by 4 bases and 8 bases, with 18 bases remaining between them. The germline V gene encodes CDR1 SGHRS and CDR2 YFSETQ. The CDR3 extends over 15 amino acids. The CDR3 sequence is CASSERTATYGELFF. The CDR3 DNA is TGCGCCAGCAGCGAAAGGACTGCCACGTATGGGGAGCTGTTTTTT.

The J gene is TRBJ2-3, the V gene TRBV29-1; tentative D call: TRBD1 (6 bases). This CDR3 is built from 13 residues. Trimming took 6 bases from V and 1 from J, leaving 11 bases between them. CDR1 and CDR2 from the germline V gene are SQVTM and ANQGSEA. The DNA for the CDR3 is TGCAGCGTGACCTCAGGGGGCACAGATACGCAGTATTTT. Translation: CSVTSGGTDTQYF.

V usage is TRBV5-1 and J usage is TRBJ2-1, with 7 bases matching TRBD1. This CDR3 has 13 amino acids. In germline, CDR1 is SGHRS, CDR2 YFSETQ. V shed 0 bases and J 9 bases; nucleotides not matched to a gene: 3. The CDR3 region has the DNA TGCGCCAGCAGCTTGGATGACAGGGCTGAGCAGTTCTTC. Translated: CASSLDDRAEQFF.

The genes are TRBV5-1 and TRBJ2-6; 7 bases agree with TRBD1. The germline V gene encodes CDR1 SGHRS and CDR2 YFSETQ. This CDR3 spans 17 amino acids. With V trimmed by 0 bases and J by 0 bases, 3 bases remained unmatched. Written as DNA, the CDR3 is TGCGCCAGCAGCTTGGTGGGACAGAGCTCTGGGGCCAACGTCCTGACTTTC. It yields the protein CASSLVGQSSGANVLTF.

This clone was seen only once. V gene TRBV5-6 combines with J gene TRBJ2-7, with TRBD1 as a possible D gene (6 bases). There are 16 residues in the CDR3. V was shortened by 4 bases and J by 5 bases, with 22 bases between the two germline ends. The germline gives CDR1 SGHDT, CDR2 YYEEEE. The CDR3 spells CASSPQTGLTTNEQYF. DNA for the CDR3: TGTGCCAGCAGCCCTCAAACAGGGTTAACGACAAACGAGCAGTACTTC.

The count of this clone is one. DNA for the CDR3: TGTGCCAGCCGGGAGGGGTTCTACCAAGAGACCCAGTACTTC. As protein: CASREGFYQETQYF. The chain carries TRBV2 and TRBJ2-5; 8 bases align to TRBD2. The CDR3 contains 14 residues. V dropped 8 bases and J dropped 0; count of bases not matched to a gene: 5. Per the germline V gene, CDR1 is SNHLY and CDR2 is FYNNEI.

V is TRBV5-1 and J is TRBJ2-7; the D gene is possibly TRBD1 (6 bases). The CDR3 runs 13 residues. In germline, CDR1 is SGHRS, CDR2 YFSETQ. The V end lost 8 bases, the J end lost 6 bases, and 18 bases lay between the germline ends. CDR3 DNA: TGCGCCAGTCAGTTTTCGAGACAGGCCGAGCAGTACTTC. This gives the protein CASQFSRQAEQYF. The whole variable domain, filled in from reference TRBV5-1 and TRBJ2-7, reads KAGVTQTPRYLIKTRGQQVTLSCSPISGHRSVSWYQQTPGQGLQFLFEYFSETQRNKGNFPGRFSGRQFSNSRSEMNVSTLELGDSALYLCASQFSRQAEQYFGPGTRLTVT.